This T cell receptor beta chain was sequenced for a study of blood T cell repertoires in COVID-19. The study assigned cohorts using participant-reported clinical history. Germline-derived CDR1 and CDR2 are SGHVS and FQNEAQ. Trimming took 3 bases from V and 1 from J; bases not matched to a gene: 14. The CDR3 runs to 19 residues. TCRdb's table, derived via immunoSEQ multiplex PCR, lists solely in-frame clones and lacks some. Of approximately 350,000 clones in the sample, over 75% were seen once. The clonotype originates from a woman in her 30s who had recovered from COVID-19. The source material was PBMCs or T cells enriched from blood (not recorded which). The gene calls are TRBV7-8 and TRBJ1-2, with TRBD1 matching 10 bases. The CDR3 nucleotides read TGTGCCAGCAGCTTGCCCTCCGGGACAGGGGCCACTGATAACTATGGCTACACCTTC. Translated: CASSLPSGTGATDNYGYTF.